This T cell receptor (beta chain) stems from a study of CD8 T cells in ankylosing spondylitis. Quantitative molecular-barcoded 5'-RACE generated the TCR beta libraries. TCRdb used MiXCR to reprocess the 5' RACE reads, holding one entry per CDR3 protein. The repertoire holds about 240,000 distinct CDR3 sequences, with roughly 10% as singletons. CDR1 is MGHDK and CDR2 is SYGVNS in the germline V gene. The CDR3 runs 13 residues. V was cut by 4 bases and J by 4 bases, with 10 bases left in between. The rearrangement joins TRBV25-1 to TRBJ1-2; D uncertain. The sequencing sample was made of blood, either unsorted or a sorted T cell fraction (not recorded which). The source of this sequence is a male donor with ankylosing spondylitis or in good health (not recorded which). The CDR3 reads CASSVNPLYGYTF. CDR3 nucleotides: TGTGCCAGCAGTGTAAATCCCCTCTATGGCTACACCTTC.